The 20 T cell receptor beta chains below come from one sample, sequenced in a study of blood T cell repertoires in COVID-19. The repertoire was sequenced with immunoSEQ multiplex PCR; TCRdb's copy has only in-frame clones and lacks some. The table shows under 100,000 clones, with approximately 86% occurring only once. The sample taken for sequencing was peripheral blood. These TCRs come from a man aged 40-50 years with acute or convalescent COVID-19.

The gene calls are TRBV7-2 and TRBJ1-1; perhaps TRBD1 as D (6 bases). Per germline, CDR1 SGHTA and CDR2 FQGNSA. This CDR3 has 14 residues. V was clipped by 2 bases and J by 2 bases, with 9 bases between them. Written as DNA, the CDR3 is TGTGCCAGCAGCTTAAACAGGGTAAACACTGAAGCTTTCTTT. Translated, it gives CASSLNRVNTEAFF. Supplemented by reference TRBV7-2 and TRBJ1-1, the full variable domain reads GAGVSQSPSNKVTEKGKDVELRCDPISGHTALYWYRQSLGQGLEFLIYFQGNSAPDKSGLPSDRFSAERTGGSVSTLTIQRTQQEDSAVYLCASSLNRVNTEAFFGQGTRLTVV.

The chain is built from TRBV7-9 and TRBJ2-6, with D perhaps matching TRBD1 (6 bases). Germline V gives CDR1 SEHNR, CDR2 FQNEAQ (reference sequence). Trimming took 1 base from V and 3 from J, leaving 16 bases between them. The CDR3 has 18 residues. Written as DNA, the CDR3 is TGTGCCAGCAGCTTAGAATCAGGGGATCGACGTGGGGCCAACGTCCTGACTTTC. Translating it yields CASSLESGDRRGANVLTF.

The chain joins TRBV5-1 to TRBJ1-3; D not resolved. V was trimmed by 1 base and J by 4 bases, leaving 15 bases between them. The CDR3 totals 16 residues. Germline CDR1 reads SGHRS; CDR2 reads YFSETQ. The CDR3 sequence: CASSLRTDSSGNTIYF. As DNA, the CDR3 is TGCGCCAGCAGCTTGAGGACGGACTCGTCGGGAAACACCATATATTTT.

This chain joins TRBV4-1 and TRBJ2-1; D is perhaps TRBD2 (5 bases). V lost 1 base, J lost 6 bases, and 10 bases lay in between. CDR1 is MGHRA and CDR2 is YSYEKL in the germline V gene. This CDR3 has 14 residues. This chain's CDR3 is CASSQVASLNEQFF. CDR3 DNA sequence: TGCGCCAGCAGCCAAGTCGCTAGCCTCAATGAGCAGTTCTTC.

This rearrangement joins TRBV3-1 (or the pseudogene TRBV3-2) to TRBJ1-6, with D perhaps TRBD1 (5 bases). Trimming shortened V by 5 bases and J by 8 bases, and 13 bases separated the two germline ends. CDR3 length equals 14 residues. Germline lookup yields CDR1 LGHDT and CDR2 YNNKEL (reference sequence). The CDR3 DNA sequence: TGTGCCAGCAGCTTTACAGGCCGAGATTCACCCCTCCACTTT. Its protein is CASSFTGRDSPLHF.

The count of this clone is one. The chain has TRBV6-1 and TRBJ1-2; tentative D call: TRBD1 (6 bases). The CDR3 loop spans 14 amino acids. The V end lost 1 base, the J end lost 8 bases, and 14 bases lay between the germline ends. Germline-derived CDR1 and CDR2 are MNHNS and SASEGT. CDR3 protein: CASSEDREMGGYTF. In nucleotides, the CDR3 is TGTGCCAGCAGTGAAGACAGGGAAATGGGCGGCTACACCTTC.

V usage is TRBV7-9 and J usage is TRBJ2-1; D is undetermined. With 1 base removed from V and 6 bases from J, the gap between germline ends came to 7 bases. CDR1 is SEHNR and CDR2 is FQNEAQ in the germline V gene (reference sequence). The CDR3 contains 13 residues. The CDR3 is CASSLDPSNEQFF. The CDR3 region has the DNA TGTGCCAGCAGCTTAGATCCGAGCAATGAGCAGTTCTTC.

The chain uses TRBV6-4 and TRBJ1-2; no clear D. The germline gives CDR1 MRHNA, CDR2 SNTAGT. Deletions cut 2 bases from V and 5 bases from J, with 6 bases between. This CDR3 spans 12 amino acids. CDR3 nucleotides: TGTGCCAGCAGTGACGCGGGTTATGGCTACACCTTC. The encoded protein is CASSDAGYGYTF.

The chain has TRBV11-3 and TRBJ2-5, with 11 bases lining up with TRBD2. Looked up from germline, CDR1 is SGHNT and CDR2 is YENEEA. CDR3 size: 16 residues. Losses at the gene ends were 1 base for V and 5 bases for J; bases not matched to a gene: 6. CDR3 nucleotide sequence: TGTGCCAGCAGCTTAGGATTAGCGGGGGGGCACGAGACCCAGTACTTC. Translating it yields CASSLGLAGGHETQYF.

This clone was picked up one time. The chain carries TRBV5-1 and TRBJ2-7; perhaps TRBD2 as D (6 bases). CDR3 length equals 15 residues. Germline V gives CDR1 SGHRS, CDR2 YFSETQ. The ends were cut back, 0 bases at V and 2 bases at J, with 12 bases in the middle. This CDR3 is CASSLGGTGAYEQYF. The DNA for the CDR3 is TGCGCCAGCAGCTTGGGGGGTACGGGGGCCTACGAGCAGTACTTC.

J is TRBJ2-1 and V is TRBV12-5; D might be TRBD1 (6 bases). CDR3 size: 13 residues. CDR1 and CDR2 from the germline V gene are LGHNT and FRNRAP. V shed 6 bases and J shed 8 bases, with 14 bases lying between them. CDR3 sequence reads: CASGPTGKDEQFF. The CDR3 DNA is TGTGCTAGTGGCCCAACAGGGAAGGATGAGCAGTTCTTC.

The CDR3 DNA sequence: TGTGCCATCAGCGTGACCGGGACTAGCGGTGATGAGCAGTTCTTC. It translates to CAISVTGTSGDEQFF. This chain links TRBV10-3 with TRBJ2-1; TRBD2 matches at 11 bases. The junction had 9 bases not matched to a gene; V was cut back by 6 bases and J by 8 bases. The CDR3 is 15 amino acids. Germline values: CDR1 ENHRY, CDR2 SYGVKD.

The V and J genes are TRBV4-2 and TRBJ1-5, with D possibly TRBD1 on 6 matching bases. Germline V gene data show CDR1 as LGHNA and CDR2 as YNFKEQ. V was shortened by 0 bases and J by 3 bases, with 12 bases between the two germline ends. The CDR3 totals 16 residues. The CDR3 DNA follows: TGTGCCAGCAGCCAAGATGGGAGGGACAACAATCAGCCCCAGCATTTT. This gives the protein CASSQDGRDNNQPQHF.

The rearrangement joins TRBV7-8 to TRBJ2-1, with D possibly being TRBD2 (6 bases). Germline CDR1 is SGHVS and CDR2 is FQNEAQ. This CDR3 has 18 amino acids. V dropped 0 bases and J dropped 7 bases, with 22 bases sitting between them. The CDR3 protein is CASSLAQLAGVSGNEQFF. CDR3 coding DNA: TGTGCCAGCAGCTTAGCGCAACTAGCAGGCGTTTCGGGTAATGAGCAGTTCTTC.

This chain links TRBV4-2 with TRBJ2-5; 10 nucleotides agree with TRBD2. Germline assignment: CDR1 LGHNA and CDR2 YNFKEQ. V was clipped by 1 base and J by 4 bases; unmatched bases: 6. The CDR3 contains 16 residues. Here the CDR3 reads CASSQGTAGGAETQYF. CDR3 DNA sequence: TGTGCCAGCAGCCAAGGAACAGCGGGAGGGGCAGAGACCCAGTACTTC.

This chain joins TRBV7-3 and TRBJ1-1, with a possible D match to TRBD1 (6 bases). The length of the CDR3 is 15 residues. The germline V and J ends were trimmed by 6 bases and 5 bases, with 19 bases remaining between them. Germline values: CDR1 SGHTA, CDR2 FQGTGA. Here the CDR3 reads CASSLETGRFTEAFF. The CDR3 bases are TGTGCCAGCAGTTTGGAGACAGGCCGGTTTACTGAAGCTTTCTTT.

This clone was seen at least ten times. The chain couples TRBV3-1 (or the pseudogene TRBV3-2) to TRBJ1-2, with 7 bases matching TRBD1. The length of the CDR3 is 13 residues. The trim removed 5 bases at V and 7 bases at J, leaving 7 bases unmatched. CDR1 is LGHDT and CDR2 is YNNKEL in the germline V gene (reference sequence). CDR3 amino acids: CASSYRQGRGYTF. The CDR3 DNA is TGTGCCAGCAGCTACAGACAGGGACGTGGCTACACCTTC.

This chain links TRBV5-4 with TRBJ1-3; D call uncertain. Germline CDR1 and CDR2: SGHNT and YYREEE (reference sequence). V gave up 0 bases and J gave up 9 bases, with 10 bases separating them. This CDR3 region has 13 residues. Here the CDR3 reads CASSLGAGGTIYF. The CDR3 DNA follows: TGTGCCAGCAGCTTGGGAGCGGGAGGCACCATATATTTT.

V usage is TRBV4-2 and J usage is TRBJ2-1; 8 nucleotides align to TRBD1. Germline assignment: CDR1 LGHNA and CDR2 YNFKEQ. J was trimmed by 4 bases and V by 4 bases; bases with no gene match: 6. The CDR3 is 15 residues long. The CDR3 DNA reads TGTGCCAGCAGCCTTGGACAGGGACCGTACAATGAGCAGTTCTTC. Its protein product is CASSLGQGPYNEQFF.

The table lists this clone with a count of one. The gene calls are TRBV15 and TRBJ2-5; 11 nucleotides line up with TRBD2. Germline V CDR1 and CDR2: LNHNV, YYDKDF (reference sequence). Trimming at V came to 5 bases and at J to 4 bases, leaving 9 bases not matched to a gene. CDR3 length: 16 amino acids. CDR3 in amino acids: CATSRVAGGPGETQYF. CDR3 DNA: TGTGCCACCAGCCGTGTAGCGGGGGGGCCAGGAGAGACCCAGTACTTC.